This T cell receptor beta chain was profiled in a study of T cell responses to AZD1222 COVID-19 vaccine. TCRdb's table, derived via immunoSEQ multiplex PCR, lists solely in-frame clones and lacks some. In the table there are some 73,000 clones, 80% to 90% of which are singletons. V lost 5 bases and J lost 5; bases outside the gene matches: 7. The CDR3 contains 16 residues. Germline V gene lookup returns CDR1 MDHEN and CDR2 SYDVKM. Concerning this clone itself: Its antigen is as yet unknown.

Study-wide findings and caveats: There were repertoire samples only from the period after the peak T cell response.

The chain employs TRBV28 and TRBJ2-2, with TRBD1 matching 11 bases. This receptor was identified in an adult who received the AZD1222 COVID-19 vaccine. Source: peripheral blood, taken 28 days after the second AZD1222 dose. This chain's CDR3 is CASSARDRGLTGELFF. CDR3 DNA: TGTGCCAGCAGTGCCCGGGACAGGGGGTTGACCGGGGAGCTGTTTTTT.